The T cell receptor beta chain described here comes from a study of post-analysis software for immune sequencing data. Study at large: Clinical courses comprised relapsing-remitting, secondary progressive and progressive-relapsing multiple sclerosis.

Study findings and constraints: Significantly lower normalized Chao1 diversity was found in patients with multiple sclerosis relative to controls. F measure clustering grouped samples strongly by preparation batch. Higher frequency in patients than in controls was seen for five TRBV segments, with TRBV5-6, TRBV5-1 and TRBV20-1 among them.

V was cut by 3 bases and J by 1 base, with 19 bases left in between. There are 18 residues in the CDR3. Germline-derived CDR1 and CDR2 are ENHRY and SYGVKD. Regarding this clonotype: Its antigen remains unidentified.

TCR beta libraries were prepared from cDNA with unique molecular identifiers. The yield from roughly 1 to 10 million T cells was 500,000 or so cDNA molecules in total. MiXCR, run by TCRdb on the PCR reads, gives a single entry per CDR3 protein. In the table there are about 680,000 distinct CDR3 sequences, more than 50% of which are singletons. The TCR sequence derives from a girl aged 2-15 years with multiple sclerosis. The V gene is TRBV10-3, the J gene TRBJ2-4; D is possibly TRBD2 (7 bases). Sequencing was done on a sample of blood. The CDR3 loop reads CAISERGALNRAKNIQYF. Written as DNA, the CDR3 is TGTGCCATCAGTGAACGGGGGGCCTTGAATCGGGCCAAAAACATTCAGTACTTC.